This T cell receptor (beta chain) was profiled in a study of T cell responses to AZD1222 COVID-19 vaccine. The data were produced by immunoSEQ multiplex PCR, yet TCRdb's version contains in-frame clones alone and is incomplete. The sample holds some 94,000 clones; about 85% are singletons and the top ten take under 3.5%. V lost 1 base, J lost 3 bases, and 6 bases stayed unmatched. The CDR3 contains 18 residues. From germline, CDR1 is MGHDK and CDR2 SYGVNS. The material sequenced was peripheral blood, taken on day 0 of AZD1222 vaccination. V is TRBV25-1 and J is TRBJ1-4; TRBD1 agrees at 12 bases. This sequence originates from an adult in good health. This CDR3 reads CASSEFGTGGSANEKLFF. In DNA form, the CDR3 reads TGTGCCAGCAGTGAATTCGGGACAGGGGGCTCGGCTAATGAAAAACTGTTTTTT.